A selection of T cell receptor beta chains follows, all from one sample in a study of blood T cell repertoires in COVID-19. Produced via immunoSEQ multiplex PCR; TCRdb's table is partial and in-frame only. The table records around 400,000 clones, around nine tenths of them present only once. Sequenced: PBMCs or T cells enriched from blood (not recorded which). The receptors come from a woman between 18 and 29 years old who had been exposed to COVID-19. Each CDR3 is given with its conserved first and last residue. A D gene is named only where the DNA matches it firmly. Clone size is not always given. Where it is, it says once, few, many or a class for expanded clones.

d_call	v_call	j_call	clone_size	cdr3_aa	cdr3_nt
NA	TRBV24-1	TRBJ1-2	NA	CATSDSDPSRWHGYTF	TGTGCCACCAGTGATTCCGACCCCTCTAGGTGGCATGGCTACACCTTC
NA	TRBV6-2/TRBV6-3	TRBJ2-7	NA	CASSYRRGPDEQYF	TGTGCCAGCAGTTACCGGAGGGGGCCGGACGAGCAGTACTTC
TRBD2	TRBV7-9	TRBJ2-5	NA	CASSSDWTSGSLVETQYF	TGTGCCAGCAGCTCAGATTGGACTAGCGGGAGTTTGGTGGAGACCCAGTACTTC
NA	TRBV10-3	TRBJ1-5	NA	CAISESTGGKSPHQPQHF	TGTGCCATCAGTGAGTCGACCGGGGGAAAGTCTCCCCATCAGCCCCAGCATTTT
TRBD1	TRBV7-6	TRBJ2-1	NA	CASSWGQGARNEQFF	TGTGCCAGCAGCTGGGGACAGGGGGCTCGCAATGAGCAGTTCTTC
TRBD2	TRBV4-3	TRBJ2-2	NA	CASSQDQAGTSLLRGTGELFF	TGCGCCAGCAGCCAAGATCAAGCGGGGACTAGCCTCCTCAGGGGCACCGGGGAGCTGTTTTTT
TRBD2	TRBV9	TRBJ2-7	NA	CASSPTSGTIYEQYF	TGTGCCAGCAGCCCGACTAGCGGGACAATTTACGAGCAGTACTTC
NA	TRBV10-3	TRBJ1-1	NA	CAIRDSTNTEAFF	TGTGCCATCAGGGACAGTACGAACACTGAAGCTTTCTTT
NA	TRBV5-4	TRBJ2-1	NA	CASSLTWDLDNEQFF	TGTGCCAGCAGCTTGACCTGGGACTTAGACAATGAGCAGTTCTTC
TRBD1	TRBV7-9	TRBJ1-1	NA	CASTRGGLDNTEAFF	TGTGCCAGCACCAGGGGGGGTCTTGATAACACTGAAGCTTTCTTT
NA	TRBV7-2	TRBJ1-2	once	CASSLQGQGGYGYTF	TGTGCCAGCAGCTTACAGGGGCAGGGTGGCTATGGCTACACCTTC
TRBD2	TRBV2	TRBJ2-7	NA	CASRGLAASYEQYF	TGTGCCAGCAGAGGACTAGCGGCTTCCTACGAGCAGTACTTC
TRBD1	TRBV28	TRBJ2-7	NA	CASSFEGTGGFYEQYF	TGTGCCAGCAGTTTTGAGGGGACAGGGGGCTTCTACGAGCAGTACTTC
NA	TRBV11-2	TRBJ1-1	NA	CASSLGGRTPGAEAFF	TGTGCCAGCAGCCTAGGTGGGAGGACCCCGGGCGCTGAAGCTTTCTTT
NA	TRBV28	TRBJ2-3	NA	CASSWGLGGGTDTQYF	TGTGCCAGCAGTTGGGGACTCGGCGGGGGCACAGATACGCAGTATTTT
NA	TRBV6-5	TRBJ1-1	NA	CASSRHRDTEAFF	TGTGCCAGCAGTAGGCACAGGGACACTGAAGCTTTCTTT
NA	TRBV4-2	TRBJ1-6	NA	CASSQGGNSYNSPLHF	TGTGCCAGCAGCCAAGGAGGAAACTCCTATAATTCACCCCTCCACTTT
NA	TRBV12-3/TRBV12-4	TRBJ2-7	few	CASSSSAANQQYF	TGTGCCAGCAGCTCTAGCGCAGCTAATCAGCAGTACTTC
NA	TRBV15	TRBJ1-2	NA	CATSRGTVWGYTF	TGTGCCACCAGCAGAGGGACAGTCTGGGGCTACACCTTC
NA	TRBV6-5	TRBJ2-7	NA	CASSYHQKGWDEQYF	TGTGCCAGCAGTTACCACCAAAAGGGGTGGGACGAGCAGTACTTC
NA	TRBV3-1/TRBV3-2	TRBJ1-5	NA	CASSLSEGSNQPQHF	TGTGCCAGCAGCCTCAGCGAGGGTAGCAATCAGCCCCAGCATTTT
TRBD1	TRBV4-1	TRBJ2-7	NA	CASSQGDSSYEQYF	TGCGCCAGCAGCCAAGGGGACAGCTCCTACGAGCAGTACTTC
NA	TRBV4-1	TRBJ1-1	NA	CASSQDSGPGTEAFF	TGCGCCAGCAGCCAAGATAGCGGCCCTGGCACTGAAGCTTTCTTT
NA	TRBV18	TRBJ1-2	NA	CASSPGQASNYGYTF	TGTGCCAGCTCACCTGGCCAGGCCTCTAACTATGGCTACACCTTC
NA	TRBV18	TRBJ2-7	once	CASSRTAYEQYF	TGTGCCAGCTCACGGACAGCCTACGAGCAGTACTTC
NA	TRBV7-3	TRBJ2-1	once	CASSLTGLPTYNEQFF	TGTGCCAGCAGCTTAACGGGCCTACCTACCTACAATGAGCAGTTCTTC
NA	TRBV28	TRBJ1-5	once	CASRASNQPQHF	TGTGCCAGCAGGGCTAGCAATCAGCCCCAGCATTTT
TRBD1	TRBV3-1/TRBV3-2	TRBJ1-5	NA	CASSQVMPGQGNQPQHF	TGTGCCAGCAGCCAAGTTATGCCGGGACAGGGAAATCAGCCCCAGCATTTT
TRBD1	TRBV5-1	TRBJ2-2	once	CASSVRGSNTGELFF	TGCGCCAGCAGCGTCAGGGGGTCGAACACCGGGGAGCTGTTTTTT
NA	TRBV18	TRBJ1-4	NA	CASSLHRMSTNEKLFF	TGTGCCAGCTCACTGCACAGGATGTCAACTAATGAAAAACTGTTTTTT
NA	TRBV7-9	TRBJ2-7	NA	CASSAGGGYEQYF	TGTGCCAGCAGCGCCGGGGGAGGCTACGAGCAGTACTTC
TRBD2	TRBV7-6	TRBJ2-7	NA	CASSLIAGVGEQYF	TGTGCCAGCAGCTTGATAGCGGGAGTAGGAGAGCAGTACTTC
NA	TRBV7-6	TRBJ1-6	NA	CASSLSYPGQGSPLHF	TGTGCCAGCAGCTTATCGTACCCAGGGCAAGGTTCACCCCTCCACTTT
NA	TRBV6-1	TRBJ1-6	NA	CASSEGVALNSPLHF	TGTGCCAGCAGTGAAGGCGTAGCTTTAAATTCACCCCTCCACTTT
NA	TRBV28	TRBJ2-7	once	CASSSWEQGNSGEQYF	TGTGCCAGCAGTTCCTGGGAACAGGGTAACTCGGGGGAGCAGTACTTC
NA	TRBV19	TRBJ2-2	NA	CASSFFQGNTGELFF	TGTGCCAGTAGTTTCTTCCAGGGGAACACCGGGGAGCTGTTTTTT
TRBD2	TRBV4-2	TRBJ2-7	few	CASSQPLAGGTYEQYF	TGTGCCAGCAGCCAGCCGCTAGCGGGGGGAACCTACGAGCAGTACTTC
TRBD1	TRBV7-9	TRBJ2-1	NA	CASSSIGTARDEQFF	TGTGCCAGCAGCTCGATAGGGACAGCAAGGGATGAGCAGTTCTTC
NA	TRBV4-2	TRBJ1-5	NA	CASSQESTGLANQPQHF	TGTGCCAGCAGCCAAGAAAGTACAGGGTTGGCAAATCAGCCCCAGCATTTT
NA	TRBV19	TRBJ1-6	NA	CASSITENSPLHF	TGTGCCAGTAGTATTACAGAGAATTCACCCCTCCACTTT
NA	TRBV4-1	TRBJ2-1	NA	CASSHREDSYNEQFF	TGCGCCAGCAGCCATCGGGAAGACTCCTACAATGAGCAGTTCTTC
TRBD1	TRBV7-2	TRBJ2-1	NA	CASSPTGGLYNEQFF	TGTGCCAGCAGCCCCACAGGGGGACTGTACAATGAGCAGTTCTTC
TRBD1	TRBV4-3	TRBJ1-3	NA	CASSQGTGGFGNTIYF	TGCGCCAGCAGCCAAGGGACAGGGGGTTTTGGAAACACCATATATTTT
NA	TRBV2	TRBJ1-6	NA	CASSVEQVLVALHF	TGTGCCAGCAGTGTAGAACAGGTCTTAGTGGCCCTCCACTTT
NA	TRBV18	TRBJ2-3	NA	CASSPNLVSVGTDTQYF	TGTGCCAGCTCACCAAATCTAGTTAGCGTGGGGACAGATACGCAGTATTTT
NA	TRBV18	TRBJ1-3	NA	CASSIGWAKSGNTIYF	TGTGCCAGCTCAATTGGCTGGGCAAAATCTGGAAACACCATATATTTT
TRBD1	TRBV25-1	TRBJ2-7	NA	CASRGTGSPYEQYF	TGTGCCAGCAGGGGGACAGGGTCGCCCTACGAGCAGTACTTC
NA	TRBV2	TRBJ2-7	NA	CASNLGLAGQWEQYF	TGTGCCAGCAATTTGGGGTTAGCGGGACAGTGGGAGCAGTACTTC